A selection of T cell receptor beta chains follows, all from one sample in a study of shared clonotypes between healthy human individuals. Measured with immunoSEQ multiplex PCR; TCRdb has only the in-frame clones, and not every one. The sample lists under 2,500,000 clones; nearly 97% were seen once. The sequencing input was naive CD4+ T cells sorted from blood. These receptors came from a man between 18 and 35 years old in good health. Both conserved end residues are part of each CDR3. A D gene is named only where the DNA matches it firmly. For some rows the clone size is stated as once, few or many, or as a class when expanded; others skip it.

>-|TRBV19|-|TRBJ2-7
CASSPMFATNTYEQYF
TGTGCCAGTAGCCCTATGTTTGCTACCAACACCTACGAGCAGTACTTC
>TRBD1|TRBV6-6|-|TRBJ2-3
CASSRTGGPDTQYF
TGTGCCAGCAGTAGGACAGGGGGCCCAGATACGCAGTATTTT
>TRBD2|TRBV28|-|TRBJ2-1
CASSRLAGGSSSYNEQFF
TGTGCCAGCAGTCGCCTAGCGGGGGGGTCTAGTTCCTACAATGAGCAGTTCTTC
>-|TRBV27|-|TRBJ1-2
CASSSREGSYGYTF
TGTGCCAGCAGTAGCCGAGAGGGGTCCTATGGCTACACCTTC
>TRBD1|TRBV28|-|TRBJ2-7
CASSRGTGTVTYEQYF
TGTGCCAGCAGCCGAGGGACCGGGACAGTGACCTACGAGCAGTACTTC
>TRBD1|TRBV10-3|-|TRBJ2-1
CAISRTGGIDEQFF
TGTGCCATCAGTCGGACAGGGGGGATTGATGAGCAGTTCTTC
>TRBD1|TRBV5-1|-|TRBJ2-5
CASSATGVYQETQYF
TGCGCCAGCTCCGCTACAGGGGTGTACCAAGAGACCCAGTACTTC
>-|TRBV5-4|-|TRBJ2-7
CASSSPGGYEQYF
TGTGCCAGCAGCTCCCCTGGCGGATACGAGCAGTACTTC
>-|TRBV2|-|TRBJ2-7
CASTSEGGPYEQYF
TGTGCCAGCACGTCCGAGGGAGGACCCTACGAGCAGTACTTC
>-|TRBV4-1|-|TRBJ1-1
CASSHPVRAVKTEAFF
TGCGCCAGCAGCCATCCCGTCCGAGCGGTGAAGACTGAAGCTTTCTTT
>-|TRBV19|-|TRBJ2-1
CASSTVGTEIEVDEQFF
TGTGCCAGTAGCACGGTAGGGACCGAGATAGAAGTGGATGAGCAGTTCTTC
>-|TRBV30|-|TRBJ2-7
CAWRAGASYEQYF
TGTGCCTGGAGGGCAGGGGCTTCCTACGAGCAGTACTTC
>-|TRBV19|once|TRBJ1-2
CASSAAVYGYTF
TGTGCCAGTAGTGCAGCCGTCTATGGCTACACCTTC
>TRBD1|TRBV5-1|-|TRBJ1-5
CASSLDGTRDRESSNQPQHF
TGCGCCAGCAGCTTGGACGGGACCCGGGACAGGGAGTCAAGCAATCAGCCCCAGCATTTT
>-|TRBV11-2|-|TRBJ2-3
CASSLQGGRTDTQYF
TGTGCCAGCAGCCTCCAAGGGGGGAGAACAGATACGCAGTATTTT
>-|TRBV28|-|TRBJ2-4
CASTSPAVVDIQYF
TGTGCCAGCACGTCCCCAGCGGTAGTTGACATTCAGTACTTC
>-|TRBV25-1|-|TRBJ2-3
CASSEQTGSRTDTQYF
TGTGCCAGCAGTGAGCAAACAGGGTCCAGAACAGATACGCAGTATTTT
>-|TRBV4-1|-|TRBJ2-7
CASSQGRQPGLEQYF
TGCGCCAGCAGCCAAGGGCGACAGCCGGGGCTCGAGCAGTACTTC
>-|TRBV30|-|TRBJ2-7
CAWSVRRAHEQYF
TGTGCCTGGAGTGTACGCAGGGCCCACGAGCAGTACTTC
>TRBD2|TRBV5-4|once|TRBJ2-5
CASSYDSGRAQETQYF
TGTGCCAGCAGCTATGATAGCGGGAGGGCCCAAGAGACCCAGTACTTC
>-|TRBV6-1|-|TRBJ1-5
CASRALPMPQHF
TGTGCCAGCAGGGCCCTACCAATGCCCCAGCATTTT
>-|TRBV6-6|-|TRBJ1-5
CASESSGRGSNQPQHF
TGTGCCAGCGAATCGTCTGGCAGGGGAAGCAATCAGCCCCAGCATTTT
>-|TRBV14|-|TRBJ2-3
CASSQAPPGTRTDTQYF
TGTGCCAGCAGCCAAGCGCCTCCGGGGACTCGCACAGATACGCAATATTTT
>TRBD1|TRBV18|-|TRBJ1-1
CASSPLTRTGEAFF
TGTGCCAGCTCACCTTTAACGCGGACAGGGGAAGCTTTCTTT
>-|TRBV7-7|-|TRBJ2-5
CASSLAPSEETQYF
TGTGCTAGCAGCTTAGCGCCCAGTGAGGAGACCCAGTACTTC
>-|TRBV7-8|once|TRBJ2-1
CASSLLGGVKLHEQFF
TGTGCCAGCAGCTTATTAGGGGGGGTTAAGCTGCATGAGCAGTTCTTC
>-|TRBV7-9|-|TRBJ1-6
CASSLSQSSYNSPLHF
TGTGCCAGCAGCTTATCCCAGAGCTCCTATAATTCACCCCTCCACTTT
>-|TRBV5-1|-|TRBJ1-6
CASSLLDRDADNSPLHF
TGCGCCAGCAGCTTGTTGGATAGGGATGCAGATAATTCACCCCTCCACTTT
>TRBD2|TRBV29-1|-|TRBJ2-3
CSVSGTSGGATDTQYF
TGCAGCGTTTCCGGGACTAGCGGGGGGGCAACAGATACGCAGTATTTT
>-|TRBV10-3|-|TRBJ1-1
CAISEQDTEAFF
TGTGCCATCAGTGAACAGGACACTGAAGCTTTCTTT
>-|TRBV7-2|-|TRBJ1-1
CASSPGGGAAQNTEAFF
TGTGCCAGCAGCCCCGGGGGCGGGGCCGCCCAGAACACTGAAGCTTTCTTT
>-|TRBV7-9|-|TRBJ2-5
CASSLDDRQETQYF
TGTGCCAGCAGCTTAGACGACAGACAAGAGACCCAGTACTTC
>-|TRBV10-3|-|TRBJ2-2
CAISEGIGEEELFF
TGTGCCATCAGTGAGGGGATCGGGGAGGAGGAGCTGTTTTTT
>TRBD1|TRBV7-7|-|TRBJ2-7
CASSPRTGSYEQYF
TGTGCTAGCAGCCCTCGGACAGGCTCCTACGAGCAGTACTTC
>-|TRBV5-6|-|TRBJ1-5
CASSLGAVSQPQHF
TGTGCCAGCAGCTTGGGAGCGGTGAGCCAGCCCCAGCATTTT
>-|TRBV27|-|TRBJ2-5
CASSPTAGSQYF
TGTGCCAGCAGTCCCACGGCGGGATCCCAGTACTTC
>TRBD2|TRBV7-8|-|TRBJ2-3
CASSKGLAGSTDTQYF
TGTGCCAGCAGCAAGGGACTAGCGGGGTCCACAGATACGCAGTATTTT
>-|TRBV10-3|-|TRBJ2-3
CATRGGIQSDTQYF
TGTGCCACCAGGGGCGGGATACAGTCAGATACGCAGTATTTT
>TRBD1|TRBV5-1|-|TRBJ1-4
CASSERQGRDEKLFF
TGCGCCAGCAGCGAGAGACAGGGTCGGGATGAAAAACTGTTTTTT
>-|TRBV6-5|-|TRBJ2-2
CASTRLPNTGELFF
TGTGCCAGCACTCGGCTGCCGAACACCGGGGAGCTGTTTTTT
>-|TRBV9|-|TRBJ2-3
CASSWAFGDTQYF
TGTGCCAGCAGCTGGGCATTTGGAGATACGCAGTATTTT
>TRBD1|TRBV18|-|TRBJ1-1
CASSPLGQGYTEAFF
TGTGCCAGCTCACCGTTGGGACAGGGGTACACTGAAGCTTTCTTT
>-|TRBV7-2|-|TRBJ2-7
CASSLALRNRASSHEQYF
TGTGCCAGCAGCTTAGCGCTTCGCAATCGGGCTAGTTCCCACGAGCAGTACTTC
>-|TRBV5-4|-|TRBJ1-4
CASSLGGDSEKLFF
TGTGCCAGCAGCTTGGGGGGGGATTCCGAAAAACTGTTTTTT
>-|TRBV30|-|TRBJ1-6
CAWIRSGNYNSPLHF
TGTGCCTGGATTCGGTCAGGGAACTATAATTCACCCCTCCACTTT
>TRBD1|TRBV30|-|TRBJ1-2
CAWSEGQGAFYGYTF
TGTGCCTGGAGTGAGGGACAGGGGGCATTCTATGGCTACACCTTC
>-|TRBV19|once|TRBJ1-1
CASRKDGAQSNTEAFF
TGTGCCAGTAGAAAAGACGGGGCCCAATCCAACACTGAAGCTTTCTTT
>-|TRBV15|-|TRBJ2-7
CATSRSGHRIAPGEQYF
TGTGCCACCAGCAGATCGGGTCATCGGATCGCCCCTGGCGAGCAGTACTTC
>-|TRBV7-2|-|TRBJ2-7
CASSLRDGSEQYF
TGTGCCAGCAGCTTAAGGGACGGTAGCGAGCAGTACTTC
>-|TRBV6-1|-|TRBJ2-7
CASRATGYEQYF
TGTGCCAGCAGGGCGACAGGCTACGAGCAGTACTTC